The next 23 T cell receptor beta chains were all read from a single sample in a study of response to subunit inactivated influenza vaccine (dated by TCRdb to 2016 to 2019). Library construction relied on RT-PCR. For sequencing, an Illumina HiSeq 2500 was employed. TCRdb reprocessed the public reads (quality trimming at Q25 with fastp, clone calling with MiXCR) and kept in-frame beta chains. Rows are unified per CDR3 protein, each entry keeping the most common DNA and genes. The sample contains roughly 700,000 distinct CDR3 sequences, over 11% of them found a single time. The ten largest clones capture roughly 6.4% of the sample. This material consisted of PBMCs from blood, taken roughly 15 days before vaccination. All receptors derive from a man aged 45-60 years who received an inactivated influenza vaccine. Donor details come from another sample of the same person, matched by shared clones.

This chain connects TRBV12-3 or TRBV12-4 to TRBJ2-5; weak D call: TRBD2 (5 bases). This CDR3 is 15 amino acids long. Deletions cut 7 bases from V and 5 bases from J, with 20 bases between. CDR3 loop: CASTRALNGGETQYF. As DNA, the CDR3 is TGTGCCAGCACTAGAGCTCTAAACGGCGGGGAGACCCAGTACTTC.

J is TRBJ2-5 and V is TRBV29-1; D possibly corresponds to TRBD2 (6 bases). Looked up from germline, CDR1 is SQVTM and CDR2 is ANQGSEA. The V gene lost 7 bases and the J gene lost 5 bases, with 20 bases spanning the gap. The CDR3 consists of 14 residues. The CDR3 is CSGGRRGLGETQYF. CDR3 coding DNA: TGCAGCGGGGGGAGGAGGGGTTTAGGCGAGACCCAGTACTTC.

The table lists this clonotype with many counts. The chain uses TRBV20-1 and TRBJ2-5, with D tentatively TRBD1 (6 bases). The CDR3 consists of 14 residues. V lost 5 bases to trimming and J lost 2 bases, with 15 bases between them. CDR1 and CDR2 (germline): DFQATT, SNEGSKA (reference sequence). CDR3 DNA sequence: TGCAGTGCTTCGGACAGTATTAATCAAGAGACCCAGTACTTC. It is translated as CSASDSINQETQYF.

CDR3 protein: CASSYSRRGLAKNIQYF. DNA for the CDR3: TGTGCCAGCAGTTACTCCCGCAGGGGCCTAGCCAAAAACATTCAGTACTTC. This rearrangement joins TRBV6-5 to TRBJ2-4, with D tentatively TRBD1 (6 bases). This CDR3 has 17 residues. V gave up 0 bases and J gave up 0 bases, with 12 bases separating them. In germline, CDR1 is MNHEY, CDR2 SVGAGI.

This clonotype turned up a few times. The chain has TRBV9 and TRBJ2-1, with unresolved D. This CDR3 contains 15 residues. Trimming cost V 4 bases and J 0 bases, with 11 bases left between them. CDR1 and CDR2 from the germline V gene are SGDLS and YYNGEE. The CDR3 reads CASSQTSDSYNEQFF. The DNA of the CDR3 is TGTGCCAGCAGCCAAACCTCGGACTCCTACAATGAGCAGTTCTTC.

This clonotype was picked up a small number of times. The chain is built from TRBV5-1 and TRBJ2-3, with TRBD2 as a possible D gene (6 bases). CDR3 length equals 15 residues. Germline V gene data show CDR1 as SGHRS and CDR2 as YFSETQ. The ends were cut back, 4 bases at V and 5 bases at J, with 17 bases in the middle. This CDR3 reads CASSGGGRQGDTQYF. CDR3 bases: TGCGCCAGCAGCGGGGGAGGAAGGCAAGGAGATACGCAGTATTTT.

This clonotype was picked up a small number of times. V and J are TRBV5-1 and TRBJ2-7; the match to TRBD1 covers 10 bases. V shed 0 bases, J shed 2 bases, and the junction held 5 bases outside the gene matches. CDR1 SGHRS and CDR2 YFSETQ come from the germline V gene. The CDR3 spans 16 residues. The CDR3 nucleotides read TGCGCCAGCAGCTTGGGGCTGGGACAGGGGACCTACGAGCAGTACTTC. Translation: CASSLGLGQGTYEQYF.

This clonotype was detected only a few times. J is TRBJ2-7 and V is TRBV4-1, with 9 bases identical to TRBD2. This CDR3 spans 15 amino acids. The germline V gene encodes CDR1 MGHRA and CDR2 YSYEKL. Trimming took 2 bases from V and 2 from J; bases not matched to a gene: 4. The DNA of the CDR3 is TGCGCCAGCAGCCAACTTTCTAGCGGGACCTACGAGCAGTACTTC. This sequence encodes CASSQLSSGTYEQYF.

This clonotype has a count of ten or more. The chain couples TRBV12-3 or TRBV12-4 to TRBJ1-3; the D is unclear. The CDR3 totals 16 residues. Trimming took 3 bases from V and 0 from J, leaving 12 bases between them. The CDR3: CASSLRREVSGNTIYF. Here the CDR3 DNA reads TGTGCCAGCAGTTTGAGGAGGGAGGTCTCTGGAAACACCATATATTTT.

A few counts support this clonotype. V gene TRBV4-2 combines with J gene TRBJ2-2; D tentatively fits TRBD1 or TRBD2 (6 bases each). The germline V and J ends were trimmed by 0 bases and 4 bases, with 18 bases remaining between them. CDR1 LGHNA and CDR2 YNFKEQ come from the germline V gene. The CDR3 contains 18 residues. DNA of the CDR3: TGTGCCAGCAGCCAAGATCGATGGGGCAGGGGAGGCACCGGGGAGCTGTTTTTT. It is translated as CASSQDRWGRGGTGELFF.

The chain employs TRBV6-2 or TRBV6-3 and TRBJ2-7; 7 bases align to TRBD2. This CDR3 comprises 13 residues. The V gene's germline CDR1 is MNHEY and CDR2 SVGEGT. With 2 bases clipped from V and 7 bases from J, the junction kept 5 bases outside the gene matches. In DNA, the CDR3 is TGTGCCAGCAGTTACAGCGGGGCGCGGGAGCAGTACTTC. Translating it yields CASSYSGAREQYF.

The chain has TRBV12-3 or TRBV12-4 and TRBJ2-7; D is uncertain. CDR3 length: 12 residues. The germline V and J ends were trimmed by 3 bases and 4 bases, with 7 bases remaining between them. The CDR3 DNA is TGTGCCAGCAGTTTTGTCCTATACGAGCAGTACTTC. Its translation is CASSFVLYEQYF.

This clonotype was detected a few times. V and J are TRBV11-2 and TRBJ2-4, with a possible D match to TRBD1 (6 bases). The CDR3 extends over 14 amino acids. V was shortened by 3 bases and J by 8 bases, with 14 bases between the two germline ends. CDR1 and CDR2 (germline): SGHAT, FQNNGV. CDR3 DNA: TGTGCCAGCAGCTTTGGCAGGGGTAGAGACATTCAGTACTTC. This translates into CASSFGRGRDIQYF.

CDR3 DNA: TGTGCCAGCTCACCAAGCAGATTTACAAATGTAGGGAATGAGCAGTTCTTC. It encodes CASSPSRFTNVGNEQFF. This chain joins TRBV18 and TRBJ2-1; no clear D. Trimming took 2 bases from V and 7 from J, leaving 21 bases between them. CDR1 and CDR2 from the germline V gene are KGHSH and LQKENI. This CDR3 comprises 17 residues.

For this clonotype: The junction differs from germline at one of its ends, possibly a read error. The CDR3: CAISQFGQANQPQHF. CDR3 DNA: TGTGCCATCAGCCAATTCGGGCAAGCCAATCAGCCCCAGCATTTT. The gene calls are TRBV16 and TRBJ1-5; D remains unclear. Germline lookup yields CDR1 KGHSY and CDR2 FQNENV. This CDR3 has 15 amino acids.

This rearrangement joins TRBV18 to TRBJ1-1, with D perhaps matching TRBD1 (5 bases). Germline V gene sequence: CDR1 KGHSH, CDR2 LQKENI. The CDR3 runs to 13 residues. V was clipped by 4 bases and J by 6 bases, with 12 bases between them. The CDR3 coding sequence is TGTGCCAGCTCACTCCAGGGACTTGCTGAAGCTTTCTTT. This gives the protein CASSLQGLAEAFF. Filled out from reference TRBV18 and TRBJ1-1, the complete variable domain reads NAGVMQNPRHLVRRRGQEARLRCSPMKGHSHVYWYRQLPEEGLKFMVYLQKENIIDESGMPKERFSAEFPKEGPSILRIQQVVRGDSAAYFCASSLQGLAEAFFGQGTRLTVV.

The chain is built from TRBV29-1 and TRBJ1-1; D unresolved. V was trimmed by 5 bases and J by 0 bases, leaving 10 bases between them. The CDR3 has 13 residues. Germline V gene sequence: CDR1 SQVTM, CDR2 ANQGSEA. CDR3 residues: CSVQPFLNTEAFF. The DNA for the CDR3 is TGCAGCGTTCAACCTTTTCTGAACACTGAAGCTTTCTTT.

This clonotype was seen more than once but under ten times. The chain has TRBV2 and TRBJ2-7; D remains unclear. Germline V gives CDR1 SNHLY, CDR2 FYNNEI. The length of the CDR3 is 13 residues. Trimming removed 7 bases at V and 0 bases at J, with 10 bases between. CDR3 DNA sequence: TGTGCCAGCACGACCGAGCTCTCCTACGAGCAGTACTTC. Amino acids: CASTTELSYEQYF.

This chain joins TRBV20-1 and TRBJ2-4; no reliable D call. Trimming removed 0 bases from V and 2 bases from J, with 17 bases in between. This CDR3 is 17 amino acids long. In germline, CDR1 is DFQATT, CDR2 SNEGSKA (reference sequence). This chain's CDR3 is CSARDLRRESTKNIQYF. DNA for the CDR3: TGCAGTGCTAGAGATTTGCGAAGGGAATCGACCAAAAACATTCAGTACTTC.

This clonotype was observed a few times. The gene calls are TRBV20-1 and TRBJ2-1; tentative D call: TRBD2 (6 bases). The germline V gene encodes CDR1 DFQATT and CDR2 SNEGSKA (reference sequence). The CDR3 covers 12 residues. V dropped 6 bases and J dropped 4 bases, with 10 bases sitting between them. CDR3 coding DNA: TGCAGTGCGCGGAGGGTTTACAATGAGCAGTTCTTC. Encoded protein: CSARRVYNEQFF.

The rearrangement joins TRBV4-3 to TRBJ1-1, with D unresolved. The germline CDR1 and CDR2 sequences are LGHNA and YSLEER. V lost 5 bases and J 0 bases, leaving 13 bases between the germline ends. The CDR3 is 15 amino acids. This chain's CDR3 is CASSFSLEMNTEAFF. The CDR3, as DNA: TGCGCCAGCAGCTTCAGTCTTGAAATGAACACTGAAGCTTTCTTT.

This clonotype came up many times. The CDR3 reads CASKAGTAYGDTQYF. The CDR3 DNA is TGTGCCAGCAAAGCCGGGACCGCCTATGGAGATACGCAGTATTTT. The rearrangement joins TRBV6-2 or TRBV6-3 to TRBJ2-3; D possibly matches TRBD1 or TRBD2 (5 bases each). CDR1 is MNHEY, CDR2 SVGEGT, per germline. This CDR3 contains 15 residues. The V gene lost 7 bases and the J gene lost 5 bases, with 19 bases spanning the gap.

This rearrangement joins TRBV6-5 to TRBJ1-4; perhaps TRBD1 as D (5 bases). Germline V gene data show CDR1 as MNHEY and CDR2 as SVGAGI. V was shortened by 1 base and J by 2 bases, with 20 bases between the two germline ends. This CDR3 is 19 amino acids long. The CDR3 region is CASSYFRPGQGGTNEKLFF. The CDR3 coding sequence is TGTGCCAGCAGTTACTTTCGCCCCGGCCAGGGCGGGACTAATGAAAAACTGTTTTTT.